This T cell receptor beta chain was recovered during a study of T cell repertoires in cytomegalovirus infection. Study summary: In the study, CMV epitopes included recently identified HLA-C-restricted and well-studied HLA-B-restricted ones. CMV infection plus the matching HLA type was flagged by public TCR beta signatures. General observations from the study: Ex vivo, HLA-C-restricted CMV-specific TCR beta clonotypes prevailed over the rest of the response.

A word on this clonotype: The target antigen is unknown.

V lost 8 bases and J lost 2, with 27 bases in between. Per germline, CDR1 SNHLY and CDR2 FYNNEI. The CDR3 loop spans 18 amino acids. In TCRdb, the reads were re-called with MiXCR into one record per CDR3 protein. The table has some 940,000 distinct CDR3 sequences, around 32% seen once. This clonotype was obtained from a human donor in good health (CMV status not recorded). Some clones in this sample may be carry-over from other donors' samples. The rearrangement joins TRBV2 to TRBJ2-5, with a weak D call TRBD1 (6 bases). The source was cultured CD8+ T cells from PBMCs, collected from culture after CMV antigen stimulation. The CDR3 DNA follows: TGTGCCAGCCCCCCGGGAACCGGACAGCCCCGAACTCAAGAGACCCAGTACTTC. It translates to CASPPGTGQPRTQETQYF. Complete variable domain (other parts from reference TRBV2 and TRBJ2-5): EPEVTQTPSHQVTQMGQEVILRCVPISNHLYFYWYRQILGQKVEFLVSFYNNEISEKSEIFDDQFSVERPDGSNFTLKIRSTKLEDSAMYFCASPPGTGQPRTQETQYFGPGTRLLVL.